This TCR beta chain emerged from a study of cytomegalovirus exposure and HLA in healthy donors. Germline values: CDR1 LNHDA, CDR2 SQIVND (reference sequence). This CDR3 has 16 amino acids. V lost 5 bases and J lost 13; bases outside the gene matches: 15. Amplification used 60 Vbeta primers and 13 Jbeta primers. The assay was immunoSEQ multiplex PCR, and TCRdb's table has in-frame clones only and misses some. The sample contains more than 200,000 clones, approximately 87% of which appear only once. The chain couples TRBV19 to TRBJ2-1, with 12 positions matching TRBD2. The clonotype comes from a human donor in good health. The specimen sequenced was PBMCs. The CDR3 bases are TGTGCCAGTAGTCCTCCCTTTGGGCTAGCGGGAGGGAAACAGTTCTTC. Amino acid sequence: CASSPPFGLAGGKQFF.